The present TCR beta chain was sequenced within a study of early T cells in non-severe SARS-CoV-2 infection (dated by TCRdb to the early 2020s). Some background on the complete study: Because TCR sequencing relied on bulk RNA taken from unsorted whole blood, pairing of alpha and beta chains was not possible.

This clonotype came up many times. The antigen it binds to is not known. The input lacks base qualities; no much larger clone sits a single base away. This was a case-control study nested in a cohort of healthcare workers in London, UK, who had nasopharyngeal swab PCR tests and blood samples taken every week. Between 23 and 31 March 2020, the week of the UK lockdown, healthcare workers were enrolled and then followed up weekly for as long as 16 weeks. Library creation used 5' RACE. The data were produced on a NextSeq 500. The TCR library protocol attached unique molecular identifiers to individual cDNA molecules to correct for sequencing error and PCR bias. Sequencing covered both TCR alpha and beta chains, and within each sample the abundances of alpha and beta sequences were tightly co-correlated. As for the authors' bioinformatics: Decombinator V4 was used to annotate TCR sequences for V gene, J gene and CDR3. Expanded TCRs were defined as changing significantly between any two time points under a Poisson model with p below 0.0001. TCR abundances were normalised to the total number of TCRs sequenced in each sample and reported as counts per million. MAIT TCRs were defined by TRAV1-2 paired with TRAJ12, TRAJ20 or TRAJ33, and iNKT TCRs by TRAV10 paired with TRAJ18. A search of VDJdb, accessed on 1 November 2021, was run for TCRs annotated to CMV, EBV and SARS-CoV-2, with TCRs annotated for multiple antigens excluded. TCRdb redid the processing of the public reads, applying fastp at Q25 and MiXCR, and retained in-frame beta chains. Entries that share a CDR3 protein sequence are merged under the most common genes and DNA. TCRdb assigned the V and J calls; the authors' analysis was not used. The sample records some 48,000 distinct CDR3 sequences, around a tenth of which are singletons. Almost 8.5% of the sample comes from the top ten.

Broader findings and caveats from the paper: VDJdb matching was skewed toward anti-spike CD8 responses and likely underestimated virus-specific expansions, missing private and CD4 specificities.

Including the terminal cysteine and phenylalanine, the CDR3 comprises 14 residues. CDR3 DNA is the only sequence kept; it has 42 bases, read in frame from the first base. Trimming takes 2 bases off V and 7 bases off J; junction bases not matched to a gene: 9. From the germline V gene, CDR1 is SGHRS and CDR2 is YFSETQ. This TCR derives from an adult who was a healthcare worker with PCR-confirmed SARS-CoV-2 infection or an uninfected control (not recorded which). The chain links TRBV5-1 with TRBJ2-7, and TRBD2 matches 7 of the central bases. Sequencing was carried out using whole blood. The CDR3 has the sequence CASSFGSGNVEQYF. The DNA is as follows: TGCGCCAGCAGCTTTGGAAGCGGGAACGTGGAGCAGTACTTC. Outside the CDR3, residues come from the reference TRBV5-1 and TRBJ2-7 proteins, so the full variable domain is: KAGVTQTPRYLIKTRGQQVTLSCSPISGHRSVSWYQQTPGQGLQFLFEYFSETQRNKGNFPGRFSGRQFSNSRSEMNVSTLELGDSALYLCASSFGSGNVEQYFGPGTRLTVT.